This TCR beta chain was sequenced during a study of spatial heterogeneity in lung cancer. Study in general: The mean occurrence of each unique TCR and UMI combination in raw reads exceeded ten. Study results and limitations: Among blood samples, ubiquitous expanded tumor TCRs appeared more at resection than at follow-up.

A distinct unique molecular identifier was carried by each TCR cDNA molecule. TCRdb fed the 5' RACE reads into MiXCR, producing one record per CDR3 protein. The sample lists about 23,000 distinct CDR3 sequences; 4% to 6% were seen once. Germline CDR1 DFQATT, CDR2 SNEGSKA (reference sequence). Trimming cost V 2 bases and J 5 bases; bases outside gene matches: 4. The CDR3 totals 14 residues. The time point: sample taken at primary tumor resection. Unsorted samples of tumor, nontumor lung or frozen PBMC had their whole RNA sequenced. Untreated early-stage non-small cell lung cancer patients, approximately 76 in total, were the donors. This clonotype was observed at least ten times. The antigen is undetermined.

Sequencing was performed on PBMCs, taken at surgery. The source of this sequence is a male donor with early-stage non-small cell lung cancer. The chain combines TRBV20-1 with TRBJ2-3; 10 nucleotides agree with TRBD2. This CDR3 reads CSARLAGAGDTQYF. CDR3 nucleotides: TGCAGTGCTAGACTAGCGGGGGCTGGAGATACGCAGTATTTT.